This T cell receptor (beta chain) was sequenced for a study of blood T cell repertoires in COVID-19. Study background: COVID-19 samples, acute and convalescent, were from the United States, Italy and Spain. Sources were T cells, B-cell-depleted T cells, or PBMCs; the material itself was cDNA or gDNA.

Per the original methods: Amplified reference gene primers provided the basis for estimating nucleated cell counts. Here immunoSEQ multiplex PCR was the method, and the copy in TCRdb shows in-frame clones only, minus some. V and J calls and clone size are those listed in that table; D and trimming were worked out from the DNA. The table has 50,000 or so clones, approximately 80% seen once. This clone was counted a few times. Per germline, CDR1 MDHEN and CDR2 SYDVKM. The trim removed 8 bases at V and 1 base at J, leaving 11 bases unmatched. CDR3 size: 15 residues. This clonotype was sampled from a man aged 50 to 59 with acute or convalescent COVID-19. Sequencing used peripheral blood. The rearrangement uses TRBV28 and TRBJ2-7; 7 positions agree with TRBD2. The CDR3 here is CASALGGGRSYEQYF. CDR3 nucleotides: TGTGCCAGCGCCCTTGGCGGCGGGAGATCCTACGAGCAGTACTTC.